This TCR beta chain originates from a study of blood T cell repertoires in COVID-19. V trimming: 7 bases; J trimming: 14 bases; junction bases outside the gene matches: 15. The germline V gene has CDR1 MDHEN and CDR2 SYDVKM. The CDR3 spans 15 residues. TCRdb's table, derived via immunoSEQ multiplex PCR, lists solely in-frame clones and lacks some. Of 150,000 to 200,000 clones in the sample, 65% to 85% were seen once. The material sequenced was peripheral blood. This rearrangement joins TRBV28 to TRBJ1-6; TRBD1 matches at 9 bases. This receptor was taken from a woman aged 25-40 years with acute or convalescent COVID-19. CDR3 nucleotides: TGTGCCAGCACACTTACGGGACAGGGTTCTTCGTCCCTCCACTTT. It specifies CASTLTGQGSSSLHF.